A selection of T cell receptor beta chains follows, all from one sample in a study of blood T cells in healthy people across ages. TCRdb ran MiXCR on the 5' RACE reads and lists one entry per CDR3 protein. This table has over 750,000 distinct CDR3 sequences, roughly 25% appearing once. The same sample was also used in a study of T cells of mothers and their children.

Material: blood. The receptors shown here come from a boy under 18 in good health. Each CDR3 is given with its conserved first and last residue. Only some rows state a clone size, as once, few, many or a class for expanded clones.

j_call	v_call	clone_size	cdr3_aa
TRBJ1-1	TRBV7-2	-	CASKTGRNTEAFF
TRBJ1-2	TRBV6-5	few	CASSYIGGHDYGYTF
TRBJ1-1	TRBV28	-	CASRDVGGSNTEAFF
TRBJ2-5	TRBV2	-	CASRFELAKWETQYF
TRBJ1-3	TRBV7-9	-	CASSLGQGGNTIYF
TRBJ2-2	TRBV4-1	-	CASSRRDRDTGELFF
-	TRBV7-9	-	CASSFSQGKNEQYF
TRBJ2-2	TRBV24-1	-	CATSRGQGGTGELFF
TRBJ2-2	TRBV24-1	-	CATEPRAGELFF
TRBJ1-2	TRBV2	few	CASMPQGRGYTF
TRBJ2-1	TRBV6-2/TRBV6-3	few	CASSSGSHEQFF
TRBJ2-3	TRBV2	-	CASRDRGVDTQYF
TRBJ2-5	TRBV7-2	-	CASRSSGKGKTQYF
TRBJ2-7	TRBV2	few	CASTVDVLEQYF
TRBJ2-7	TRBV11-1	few	CASSLITKPYEQYF
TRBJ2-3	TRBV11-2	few	CASSSLSGAPDTQYF
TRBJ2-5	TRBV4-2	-	CASSHGTSGGPTQETQYF
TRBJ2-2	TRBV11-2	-	CASSLDRTLTGELFF
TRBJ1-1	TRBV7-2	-	CASSYRVPTGGTYHTEAFF
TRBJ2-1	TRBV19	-	CATSKGLANNEQFF
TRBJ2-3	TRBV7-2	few	CASSLARDPPTDTQYF
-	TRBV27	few	CASRQGANEQYF
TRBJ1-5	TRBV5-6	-	CASSLGLNSNQPQHF
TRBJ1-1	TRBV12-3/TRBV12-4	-	CASSYTGWDTEAFF
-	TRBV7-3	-	CASSLNTGGPLRETQYF
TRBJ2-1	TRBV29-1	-	CSVEGRTAYNEQFF
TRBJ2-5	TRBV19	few	CASRGLAQETQYF
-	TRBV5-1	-	CASSYKGLAGGETQYF
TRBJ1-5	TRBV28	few	CASSFALSNQPQHF
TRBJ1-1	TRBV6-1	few	CASSPRGGPNLRNTEAFF
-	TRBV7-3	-	CASSPRSGGYNEQFF